This note documents a single TCR beta chain sequence. The target antigen is unknown. This record belongs to a study of cytomegalovirus exposure and HLA in healthy donors. V dropped 1 base and J dropped 4 bases, with 8 bases sitting between them. From germline, CDR1 is SGHTS and CDR2 YDEGEE. The CDR3 is 14 amino acids. 13 Jbeta primers and 60 Vbeta primers were used for the PCR. Here immunoSEQ multiplex PCR was the method, and the copy in TCRdb shows in-frame clones only, minus some. The sample gives approximately 210,000 clones, roughly three quarters of which show up once; approximately 0.4% is in the top ten. Study-level findings and limits: Being indistinguishable, some V segments were excluded, TRBV6-2 and TRBV6-3 among them. Roughly uniform depth of sequencing across donors was assumed in presence/absence analyses.

Sequencing was performed on PBMCs. The chain has TRBV5-8 and TRBJ1-4; D gene ambiguous. The sequence was collected from a male donor in good health and CMV-seropositive. This CDR3 is CASSLRSFNEKLFF. CDR3 coding DNA: TGTGCCAGCAGCTTGCGGTCCTTTAATGAAAAACTGTTTTTT.